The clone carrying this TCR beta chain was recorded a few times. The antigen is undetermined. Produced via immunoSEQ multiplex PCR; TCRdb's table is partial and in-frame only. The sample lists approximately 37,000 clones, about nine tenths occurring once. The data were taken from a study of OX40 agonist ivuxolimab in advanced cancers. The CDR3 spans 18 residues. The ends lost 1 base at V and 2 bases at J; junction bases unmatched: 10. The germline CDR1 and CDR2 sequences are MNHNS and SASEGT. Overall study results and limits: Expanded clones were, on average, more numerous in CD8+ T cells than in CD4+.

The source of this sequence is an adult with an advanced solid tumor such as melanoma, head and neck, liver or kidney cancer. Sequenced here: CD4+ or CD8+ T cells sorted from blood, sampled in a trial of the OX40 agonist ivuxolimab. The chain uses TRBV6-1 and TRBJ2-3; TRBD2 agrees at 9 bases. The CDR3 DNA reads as TGTGCCAGCAGTGAAGTGAGCGGGGGGACCCTCTACACAGATACGCAGTATTTT. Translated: CASSEVSGGTLYTDTQYF.